The entry that follows covers one T cell receptor (beta chain) sequence. This entry belongs to a study of blood T cell repertoires in COVID-19. Study-wide context: Acute-phase and convalescent COVID-19 samples originated in the United States, Italy and Spain. Nucleic acid was either cDNA or gDNA, and it came from T cells, B-cell-depleted T cells, or PBMCs.

The trim removed 4 bases at V and 4 bases at J, leaving 10 bases unmatched. The CDR3 spans 14 residues. Germline V gene sequence: CDR1 SQVTM, CDR2 ANQGSEA. Assay used: immunoSEQ multiplex PCR; TCRdb lists only in-frame clones, some missing. The sample includes approximately 210,000 clones, approximately 91% of them seen just once. This clonotype was sampled from a woman aged 40 to 50 who had recovered from COVID-19. The V call is TRBV29-1, the J call TRBJ2-7, with 7 positions matching TRBD1. The source material was peripheral blood. The CDR3 sequence: CSVAEGTASYEQYF. CDR3 sequence (DNA): TGCAGCGTTGCTGAGGGGACAGCCTCATACGAGCAGTACTTC.